The 10 T cell receptor beta chains below come from one sample, sequenced in a study of shared clonotypes between healthy human individuals. Assay: immunoSEQ multiplex PCR; the TCRdb copy retains only in-frame clones and omits some. The repertoire holds over a million clones, with around 78% as singletons. Material: memory CD4+ T cells from PBMCs. Subset in this sample: CD45RA-negative fraction. These receptors originate from a man aged 18 to 35 in good health. Some clones in this sample may be carry-over from other donors' samples.

This chain uses TRBV5-4 with TRBJ2-5, with D possibly TRBD1 on 6 matching bases. The CDR3 covers 16 residues. The germline V gene has CDR1 SGHNT and CDR2 YYREEE (reference sequence). V was clipped by 1 base and J by 7 bases, with 20 bases between them. The CDR3 reads CASSLPGQRVFGTQYF. CDR3 nucleotides: TGTGCCAGCAGCTTGCCAGGACAGCGTGTCTTTGGGACCCAGTACTTC.

Turning to this clone: This likely traces to a read error, being one base from a far larger clone. The rearrangement links TRBV28 to TRBJ1-5; possible D gene TRBD1, 5 bases. Germline CDR1 and CDR2: MDHEN and SYDVKM. The CDR3 spans 15 residues. Trimming removed 5 bases at V and 1 base at J, with 12 bases between. The CDR3: CASSPRTPSNQPQHF. The CDR3 DNA follows: TGTGCCAGCAGTCCCAGGACACCAAGCAATCAGCCCCAGCATTTT. Based on the CDR3 plus reference TRBV28 and TRBJ1-5, the full variable domain is DVKVTQSSRYLVKRTGEKVFLECVQDMDHENMFWYRQDPGLGLRLIYFSYDVKMKEKGDIPEGYSVSREKKERFSLILESASTNQTSMYLCASSPRTPSNQPQHFGDGTRLSIL.

The chain recombines TRBV28 with TRBJ2-7; 10 bases agree with TRBD2. This CDR3 region has 15 residues. The ends lost 4 bases at V and 2 bases at J; junction bases unmatched: 5. CDR1 is MDHEN, CDR2 SYDVKM, per germline. The chain's CDR3 is CASSSIAGGPYEQYF. Here the CDR3 DNA reads TGTGCCAGCAGTTCGATAGCGGGAGGCCCCTACGAGCAGTACTTC.

The DNA of the CDR3 is TGTGCCAGCAGTCCACCCGTTGAAGGGGCGTTCTTC. Its translation: CASSPPVEGAFF. The V and J genes are TRBV6-6 and TRBJ2-1, with D tentatively TRBD1 (5 bases). The CDR3 is 12 amino acids. CDR1 MNHNY and CDR2 SVGAGI come from the germline V gene (reference sequence). With 5 bases removed from V and 15 bases from J, the gap between germline ends came to 17 bases.

This chain uses TRBV27 with TRBJ1-2; D ambiguous. Germline V CDR1 and CDR2: MNHEY, SMNVEV (reference sequence). The V end lost 5 bases, the J end lost 8 bases, and 12 bases lay between the germline ends. CDR3 size: 12 residues. Here the CDR3 DNA reads TGTGCCAGCAGTCGCCTCAGTGGGGGCTACACCTTC. This codes for CASSRLSGGYTF.

This clone was counted many times. The J gene is TRBJ2-2, the V gene TRBV28, with D tentatively TRBD2 (5 bases). There are 13 residues in the CDR3. V gave up 2 bases and J gave up 8 bases, with 9 bases separating them. Germline-derived CDR1 and CDR2 are MDHEN and SYDVKM. The CDR3 DNA sequence: TGTGCCAGCAGTTTAGGTCAGCGGGGGGAGCTGTTTTTT. Encoded protein: CASSLGQRGELFF.

V gene TRBV29-1 combines with J gene TRBJ2-7; D gene ambiguous. Trimming pared 4 bases from V and 1 base from J, leaving 14 bases between. The V gene's germline CDR1 is SQVTM and CDR2 ANQGSEA. The CDR3 runs 14 residues. CDR3 protein: CSVGLAGRSYEQYF. The CDR3 coding sequence is TGCAGCGTTGGGCTGGCAGGCCGGTCCTACGAGCAGTACTTC.

The chain carries TRBV11-2 and TRBJ2-3; D is unclear. V was clipped by 2 bases and J by 5 bases, with 5 bases between them. Germline lookup yields CDR1 SGHAT and CDR2 FQNNGV. The CDR3 has 12 amino acids. The CDR3 coding sequence is TGTGCCAGCAGCTTATTGCTAGATACGCAGTATTTT. Its translation is CASSLLLDTQYF.

As DNA, the CDR3 is TGCGCCAGCAATGGGGGGAGCTCCTACGAGCAGTACTTC. Its translation: CASNGGSSYEQYF. V gene TRBV5-1 combines with J gene TRBJ2-7; possibly TRBD2 for D (6 bases). Trimming removed 6 bases at V and 0 bases at J, with 10 bases between. The CDR3 is made up of 13 amino acids. Germline CDR1 is SGHRS and CDR2 is YFSETQ.

V gene TRBV12-5 combines with J gene TRBJ2-4; 7 nucleotides agree with TRBD1. Germline-derived CDR1 and CDR2 are LGHNT and FRNRAP. The trim removed 6 bases at V and 3 bases at J, leaving 14 bases unmatched. The CDR3 runs to 17 residues. The CDR3 coding sequence is TGTGCTAGTGGCTCCGTCGGAAGACAGGGCCACAAAAACATTCAGTACTTC. It encodes CASGSVGRQGHKNIQYF.